This passage covers 28 T cell receptor beta chains from one sample sequenced in a study of blood T cell repertoires in COVID-19. TCRdb keeps only in-frame clones here, not all; method: immunoSEQ multiplex PCR. The table includes 200,000 to 250,000 clones, around 85% detected once. Sequenced: peripheral blood. Source of these receptors: a woman in her fifties or sixties with active or convalescent COVID-19.

The table lists this clone with a count of one. This chain uses TRBV3-1 (or the pseudogene TRBV3-2) with TRBJ2-5; a possible D gene is TRBD1 (5 bases). The CDR3 runs 15 residues. With 4 bases removed from V and 1 base from J, the gap between germline ends came to 13 bases. The germline V gene has CDR1 LGHDT and CDR2 YNNKEL (reference sequence). In nucleotides, the CDR3 is TGTGCCAGCAGCCGAGAAGGGGCCGTCCAAGAGACCCAGTACTTC. This gives the protein CASSREGAVQETQYF.

This chain connects TRBV18 to TRBJ2-7, with a weak D call TRBD1 (6 bases). The CDR3 sequence is 13 residues long. CDR1 KGHSH and CDR2 LQKENI come from the germline V gene. Trimming removed 6 bases from V and 3 bases from J, with 12 bases in between. CDR3 nucleotides: TGTGCCAGCTCCCCAGGGGCGGACTACGAGCAGTACGTC. This sequence encodes CASSPGADYEQYV.

The genes are TRBV5-4 and TRBJ1-2, with 7 bases matching TRBD1. Trimming at V came to 3 bases and at J to 2 bases, leaving 10 bases not matched to a gene. Germline CDR1 and CDR2: SGHNT and YYREEE (reference sequence). CDR3 length: 16 residues. The CDR3: CASSSKAVTGNYGYTF. The CDR3, as DNA: TGTGCCAGCAGCTCGAAGGCCGTGACAGGGAACTATGGCTACACCTTC.

The chain employs TRBV27 and TRBJ1-5, with a tentative D call TRBD1 (5 bases). Germline V gene sequence: CDR1 MNHEY, CDR2 SMNVEV (reference sequence). This CDR3 is 14 amino acids long. Trimming took off 3 bases at V and 4 bases at J, with 10 bases between the two ends. The CDR3 here is CASSLGRSNQPQHF. In DNA form, the CDR3 reads TGTGCCAGCAGTTTGGGGCGGTCGAATCAGCCCCAGCATTTT.

The chain has TRBV6-2 or TRBV6-3 and TRBJ2-5, with 14 bases lining up with TRBD2. Trimming removed 6 bases from V and 4 bases from J; junction bases left unmatched: 16. This CDR3 spans 19 amino acids. Per the germline V gene, CDR1 is MNHEY and CDR2 is SVGEGT. This chain's CDR3 is CASSLGTSGGQPRRETQYF. CDR3 nucleotides: TGTGCCAGCAGCCTCGGGACTAGCGGGGGCCAACCGCGGAGAGAGACCCAGTACTTC.

The chain carries TRBV5-4 and TRBJ2-3; 7 bases are shared with TRBD1. Germline values: CDR1 SGHNT, CDR2 YYREEE (reference sequence). Trimming cost V 4 bases and J 5 bases; bases outside gene matches: 13. The CDR3 runs to 16 residues. CDR3 residues: CASSGRDKGAGDTQYF. The DNA for the CDR3 is TGTGCCAGCAGCGGTAGGGACAAGGGGGCGGGAGATACGCAGTATTTT.

Concerning this clone: Distinct nucleotide sequences in the sample also encode this CDR3. The rearrangement links TRBV7-9 to TRBJ1-1, with TRBD1 identical over 9 bases. The CDR3 has 14 amino acids. Looked up from germline, CDR1 is SEHNR and CDR2 is FQNEAQ (reference sequence). J was trimmed by 8 bases and V by 1 base; bases with no gene match: 5. In DNA form, the CDR3 reads TGTGCCAGCAGCTTAGAAGGGACAGGGACAGAAGCTTTCTTT. Its translation: CASSLEGTGTEAFF.

The chain carries TRBV11-2 and TRBJ1-5; 8 bases map to TRBD1. V gave up 0 bases and J gave up 8 bases; unmatched junction bases: 12. From germline, CDR1 is SGHAT and CDR2 FQNNGV. The CDR3 covers 17 residues. DNA for the CDR3: TGTGCCAGCAGCTTAGATTCCCTTACAGGGGGTATAGAGCCCCAGCATTTT. This codes for CASSLDSLTGGIEPQHF. Complete variable domain (other parts from reference TRBV11-2 and TRBJ1-5): EAGVAQSPRYKIIEKRQSVAFWCNPISGHATLYWYQQILGQGPKLLIQFQNNGVVDDSQLPKDRFSAERLKGVDSTLKIQPAKLEDSAVYLCASSLDSLTGGIEPQHFGDGTRLSIL.

The genes are TRBV30 and TRBJ1-1, with D possibly being TRBD1 (5 bases). The ends were cut back, 3 bases at V and 7 bases at J, with 18 bases in the middle. CDR3 length equals 14 residues. In germline, CDR1 is GTSNPN, CDR2 SVGIG (reference sequence). The CDR3 reads CAWSFTGIAREAFF. As DNA, the CDR3 is TGTGCCTGGAGCTTCACAGGTATCGCCCGTGAAGCTTTCTTT.

This chain links TRBV7-9 with TRBJ2-7; 9 nucleotides match TRBD1. CDR3 length: 14 residues. Germline values: CDR1 SEHNR, CDR2 FQNEAQ (reference sequence). V shed 4 bases and J 7 bases; nucleotides not matched to a gene: 8. The CDR3: CASSSSPTGGEQYV. The DNA of the CDR3 is TGTGCCAGCAGCTCCTCCCCGACAGGGGGTGAGCAGTACGTC.

The gene calls are TRBV5-8 and TRBJ1-2; maybe TRBD1 (5 bases). CDR3 size: 17 residues. Per germline, CDR1 SGHTS and CDR2 YDEGEE. Trimming left V 4 bases short and J 7 bases short, with 26 bases between. The CDR3 spells CASSVPEVGGAFSGYTF. In DNA form, the CDR3 reads TGTGCCAGCAGCGTCCCGGAGGTTGGAGGGGCCTTTAGTGGCTACACCTTC.

This clone occurred once. CDR3 DNA: TGTGCTAGTGGTTTGCAAACTAGCGGGAACAATGAGCAGTTCTTC. Protein: CASGLQTSGNNEQFF. The V call is TRBV12-5, the J call TRBJ2-1; TRBD2 aligns across 10 bases. Per the germline V gene, CDR1 is LGHNT and CDR2 is FRNRAP. V lost 2 bases, J lost 5 bases, and 3 bases stayed unmatched. The CDR3 totals 15 residues.

The rearrangement joins TRBV11-3 to TRBJ2-2; 7 bases align to TRBD1. CDR1 is SGHNT, CDR2 YENEEA, per germline. CDR3 length equals 14 residues. Unmatched junction bases numbered 4, after V lost 3 bases and J lost 6 bases. CDR3 region: CASSFYRGSGELFF. The CDR3 nucleotides are TGTGCCAGCAGCTTTTACAGGGGATCCGGGGAGCTGTTTTTT.

This chain connects TRBV12-3 or TRBV12-4 to TRBJ2-3; weak D call: TRBD1 (6 bases). The CDR3 extends over 12 amino acids. With 6 bases removed from V and 6 bases from J, the gap between germline ends came to 10 bases. The CDR3 loop is CASRNRVDTQYF. The DNA of the CDR3 is TGTGCCAGCAGAAACAGGGTTGATACGCAGTATTTT.

This chain connects TRBV7-9 to TRBJ1-2, with no clear D. The germline CDR1 and CDR2 sequences are SEHNR and FQNEAQ (reference sequence). Trimming removed 5 bases at V and 3 bases at J, with 10 bases between. CDR3 length: 13 amino acids. The CDR3 coding sequence is TGTGCCAGCAGCAGAGGGCCTCACTATGGCTACACCTTC. This codes for CASSRGPHYGYTF.

This clone was picked up one time. The chain joins TRBV28 to TRBJ2-7; the match to TRBD1 covers 7 bases. The CDR3 runs to 18 residues. Looked up from germline, CDR1 is MDHEN and CDR2 is SYDVKM. The V and J ends lost 1 base and 0 bases, in that order; junction bases with no gene match: 12. CDR3: CASSLYEESDRASYEQYV. In DNA, the CDR3 is TGTGCCAGCAGTTTATACGAGGAGTCAGACAGGGCCTCCTACGAGCAGTACGTC.

This clone was counted only a few times. CDR3 sequence: CASSQGQNNSPLHF. The CDR3 DNA follows: TGTGCCAGCAGCCAAGGACAGAATAATTCACCCCTCCACTTT. The rearrangement uses TRBV6-5 and TRBJ1-6, with D maybe TRBD1 (6 bases). The CDR3 runs to 14 residues. V lost 6 bases and J 5 bases, leaving 11 bases between the germline ends. Looked up from germline, CDR1 is MNHEY and CDR2 is SVGAGI.

V gene TRBV12-5 combines with J gene TRBJ1-2, with D possibly TRBD1 on 6 matching bases. The CDR3 has 15 amino acids. Germline loops: CDR1 LGHNT, CDR2 FRNRAP. Trimming left V 5 bases short and J 0 bases short, with 13 bases between. The CDR3 region is CASGTTGLANYGYTF. DNA of the CDR3: TGTGCTAGTGGTACTACAGGGTTGGCTAACTATGGCTACACCTTC.

The V gene is TRBV7-9, the J gene TRBJ2-1, with D perhaps TRBD1 (5 bases). This CDR3 is built from 14 residues. Germline V gene lookup returns CDR1 SEHNR and CDR2 FQNEAQ (reference sequence). Trimming removed 7 bases from V and 9 bases from J, with 19 bases in between. CDR3 nucleotide sequence: TGTGCCAGCAACCCTTATGGGGCGGTCGGTGAGCAGTTCTTC. This translates into CASNPYGAVGEQFF.

The chain joins TRBV3-1 (or the pseudogene TRBV3-2) to TRBJ2-2; D gene unclear. Germline V gene lookup returns CDR1 LGHDT and CDR2 YNNKEL (reference sequence). The ends were cut back, 4 bases at V and 1 base at J, with 7 bases in the middle. The CDR3 has 14 amino acids. The CDR3 DNA reads as TGTGCCAGCAGCCCTCCTAAGAACACCGGGGAGCTGTTTTTT. It translates to CASSPPKNTGELFF.

The J gene is TRBJ1-2, the V gene TRBV7-2; TRBD1 aligns across 8 bases. In germline, CDR1 is SGHTA, CDR2 FQGNSA. The V segment lost 3 bases and the J segment 5 bases; nucleotides outside the gene matches: 2. This CDR3 has 13 amino acids. The CDR3: CASSFWTGYGYTF. CDR3 nucleotides: TGTGCCAGCAGCTTCTGGACAGGGTATGGCTACACCTTC. The entire variable domain, with the rest obtained from reference TRBV7-2 and TRBJ1-2, is as follows: GAGVSQSPSNKVTEKGKDVELRCDPISGHTALYWYRQSLGQGLEFLIYFQGNSAPDKSGLPSDRFSAERTGGSVSTLTIQRTQQEDSAVYLCASSFWTGYGYTFGSGTRLTVV.

The rearrangement uses TRBV19 and TRBJ2-1; 13 bases map to TRBD2. CDR3 size: 16 residues. Germline V gene lookup returns CDR1 LNHDA and CDR2 SQIVND (reference sequence). Trimming at V came to 3 bases and at J to 4 bases, leaving 3 bases not matched to a gene. CDR3 protein: CASSMQTSGGYNEQFF. The CDR3 DNA sequence: TGTGCCAGTAGTATGCAGACTAGCGGGGGGTACAATGAGCAGTTCTTC. Full variable domain (outside the CDR3, taken from reference TRBV19 and TRBJ2-1): DGGITQSPKYLFRKEGQNVTLSCEQNLNHDAMYWYRQDPGQGLRLIYYSQIVNDFQKGDIAEGYSVSREKKESFPLTVTSAQKNPTAFYLCASSMQTSGGYNEQFFGPGTRLTVL.

The chain joins TRBV11-2 to TRBJ2-7, with 8 bases lining up with TRBD2. Germline values: CDR1 SGHAT, CDR2 FQNNGV. J was trimmed by 0 bases and V by 2 bases; bases with no gene match: 6. This CDR3 spans 16 amino acids. The CDR3 loop is CASSLLRGDGSYEQYF. The DNA of the CDR3 is TGTGCCAGCAGCTTATTGCGGGGGGACGGCTCCTACGAGCAGTACTTC.

The chain employs TRBV6-2 or TRBV6-3 and TRBJ1-1; D ambiguous. The CDR3 consists of 14 residues. V was pared by 0 bases and J by 0 bases, with 5 bases between. Germline CDR1 reads MNHEY; CDR2 reads SVGEGT. The CDR3 here is CASSYSSVNTEAFF. CDR3 DNA sequence: TGTGCCAGCAGTTACTCTTCCGTGAACACTGAAGCTTTCTTT.

The rearrangement joins TRBV6-5 to TRBJ2-2, with 7 bases identical to TRBD1. J gave up 3 bases and V 6 bases, and 7 bases lay outside the gene matches. Germline V gives CDR1 MNHEY, CDR2 SVGAGI. This CDR3 has 15 residues. This CDR3 reads CASRGTVPDTGELFF. The CDR3 DNA follows: TGTGCCAGCAGGGGGACAGTCCCCGACACCGGGGAGCTGTTTTTT.

The V call is TRBV18, the J call TRBJ1-1, with D unclear. V was trimmed by 1 base and J by 4 bases, leaving 13 bases between them. The CDR3 spans 15 residues. Looked up from germline, CDR1 is KGHSH and CDR2 is LQKENI. This chain's CDR3 is CASSPQDITFTEAFF. The CDR3 DNA reads TGTGCCAGCTCACCACAAGACATCACCTTCACTGAAGCTTTCTTT.

The V and J genes are TRBV2 and TRBJ2-3; D unclear. Trimming removed 2 bases from V and 1 base from J, with 13 bases in between. Germline CDR1 SNHLY, CDR2 FYNNEI. The CDR3 covers 16 residues. CDR3 coding DNA: TGTGCCAGCAGTGAATTCAGTGGGCTTCGCACAGATACGCAGTATTTT. Protein sequence: CASSEFSGLRTDTQYF.

The rearrangement joins TRBV10-3 to TRBJ2-4, with D possibly matching TRBD1 (5 bases). The CDR3 contains 14 residues. Germline V lookup: CDR1 ENHRY, CDR2 SYGVKD. V lost 4 bases, J lost 5 bases, and 12 bases lay in between. The CDR3 DNA is TGTGCCATCAGTGCCGCCAGCAGGGAAAACATTCAGTACTTC. It yields the protein CAISAASRENIQYF.